These T cell receptor beta chains were read from a single sample in a study of blood T cells in healthy people across ages. TCRdb reprocessed the 5' RACE reads with MiXCR, giving one entry per CDR3 protein. Of about 1.8 million distinct CDR3 sequences listed, approximately 50% are singletons. The source material was blood. The receptor set was obtained from a middle-aged woman in good health. Both conserved end residues are part of each CDR3. The D gene is left open where the match is weak. Where a row states a size, it is once, few, many or the class of an expanded clone; other rows omit it.

J,V,D,size,CDR3,DNA
TRBJ2-7,TRBV6-5,NA,NA,CASSYEPSYEQYF,TGTGCCAGCAGTTACGAGCCCTCCTACGAGCAGTACTTC
TRBJ2-3,TRBV20-1,TRBD1,NA,CSARDGTGVADTQYF,TGCAGTGCTAGAGATGGCACAGGGGTTGCAGATACGCAGTATTTT
TRBJ2-5,TRBV5-4,TRBD2,NA,CASSLVGLAIEETQYF,TGTGCCAGCAGCTTGGTGGGACTAGCGATCGAAGAGACCCAGTACTTC
TRBJ2-3,TRBV7-3,TRBD1,few,CASSVTGVGTDTQYF,TGTGCCAGCAGTGTAACAGGGGTGGGCACAGATACGCAGTATTTT
TRBJ2-7,TRBV6-6,NA,NA,CASRTGQVYEQYF,TGTGCCAGCAGAACAGGGCAAGTCTACGAGCAGTACTTC
TRBJ2-1,TRBV15,NA,NA,CATSRGMRYNEQFF,TGTGCCACCAGCAGGGGGATGCGCTACAATGAGCAGTTCTTC
TRBJ1-4,TRBV5-1,NA,NA,CASSLLSTPNEKLFF,TGCGCCAGCAGCTTATTATCGACACCTAATGAAAAACTGTTTTTT
TRBJ2-1,TRBV20-1,TRBD2,NA,CSASPTQGTSGHYNEQFF,TGCAGTGCTAGCCCAACGCAGGGGACTAGCGGACACTACAATGAGCAGTTCTTC
TRBJ2-7,TRBV13,NA,NA,CASSLEGRDEQYF,TGTGCCAGCAGCTTAGAGGGTCGCGACGAGCAGTACTTC
TRBJ2-3,TRBV7-6,TRBD1,NA,CASSLSTGGNTDTQYF,TGTGCCAGCAGCTTATCGACAGGGGGCAACACAGATACGCAGTATTTT
TRBJ2-6,TRBV4-3,TRBD1,NA,CASSQGGTGSGANVLTF,TGCGCCAGCAGCCAAGGTGGGACAGGGAGTGGGGCCAACGTCCTGACTTTC
TRBJ2-5,TRBV6-5,NA,NA,CASSALRAQSEQYF,TGTGCCAGCAGTGCCCTTAGGGCCCAAAGTGAGCAGTACTTC
TRBJ2-7,TRBV4-1,NA,NA,CASSQIRRVTYNEQYF,TGCGCCAGCAGCCAAATAAGGCGGGTAACCTACAATGAGCAGTACTTC
TRBJ1-5,TRBV6-2/TRBV6-3,NA,NA,CASSYSGWWTTSNQPQHF,TGTGCCAGCAGTTACTCGGGCTGGTGGACCACTAGCAATCAGCCCCAGCATTTT
TRBJ2-1,TRBV4-3,TRBD1,NA,CASSQVWDSINEQFF,TGCGCCAGCAGCCAAGTGTGGGACAGCATCAATGAGCAGTTCTTC
TRBJ1-2,TRBV12-3/TRBV12-4,NA,few,CASSLRSSSRYGYTF,TGTGCCAGCAGTTTAAGGTCTAGCTCCAGATATGGCTACACCTTC
TRBJ2-7,TRBV3-1,NA,few,CASSRAQEGAYEQYF,TGTGCCAGCAGCCGAGCCCAGGAGGGGGCATACGAGCAGTACTTC
TRBJ2-7,TRBV11-3,NA,NA,CASSLQTGYNEQYF,TGTGCCAGCAGCTTACAGACAGGCTACAATGAGCAGTACTTC
TRBJ1-1,TRBV12-3/TRBV12-4,TRBD1,once,CASSGTGYTEAFF,TGTGCCAGCAGTGGGACAGGATACACTGAAGCTTTCTTT
TRBJ2-3,TRBV12-3/TRBV12-4,TRBD1,NA,CASRRGTGIPDTQYF,TGTGCCAGCCGGCGGGGGACAGGGATACCAGATACGCAGTATTTT
TRBJ2-4,TRBV29-1,TRBD2,NA,CSVGGGLAKNIQYF,TGCAGCGTGGGCGGGGGGCTAGCCAAAAACATTCAGTACTTC
TRBJ2-1,TRBV20-1,TRBD1,few,CSAPDRDVYNEQFF,TGCAGTGCCCCCGACAGGGACGTCTACAATGAGCAGTTCTTC
TRBJ1-2,TRBV4-1,NA,NA,CASSQPDSLYGYTF,TGCGCCAGCAGCCAACCAGACAGCCTCTATGGCTACACCTTC
TRBJ2-1,TRBV20-1,NA,few,CSAIPPVFSNEQFF,TGCAGTGCTATCCCGCCGGTTTTCAGCAATGAGCAGTTCTTC
TRBJ2-5,TRBV2,NA,NA,CASSRVGVETQYF,TGTGCCAGCAGTCGAGTTGGGGTAGAGACCCAGTACTTC
TRBJ2-1,TRBV13,TRBD1,NA,CASSAGTERYNEQFF,TGTGCCAGCAGCGCCGGGACAGAACGCTACAATGAGCAGTTCTTC